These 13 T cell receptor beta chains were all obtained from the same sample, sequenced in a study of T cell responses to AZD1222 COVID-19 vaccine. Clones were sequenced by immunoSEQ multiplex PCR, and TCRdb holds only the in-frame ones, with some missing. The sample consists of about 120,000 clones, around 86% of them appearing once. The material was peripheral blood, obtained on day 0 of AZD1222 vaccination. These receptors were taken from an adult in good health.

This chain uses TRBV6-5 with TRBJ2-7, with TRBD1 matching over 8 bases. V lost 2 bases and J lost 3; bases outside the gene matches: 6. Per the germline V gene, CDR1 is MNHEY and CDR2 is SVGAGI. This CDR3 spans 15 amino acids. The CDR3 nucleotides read TGTGCCAGCAGTTACGCTACAGGGGGGTTCTACGAGCAGTACTTC. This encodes CASSYATGGFYEQYF.

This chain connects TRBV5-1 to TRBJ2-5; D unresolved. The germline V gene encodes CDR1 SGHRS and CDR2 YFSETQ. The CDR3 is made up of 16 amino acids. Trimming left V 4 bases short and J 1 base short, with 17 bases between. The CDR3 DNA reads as TGCGCCAGCAGCGCTTCTCGGACGGACCTCCAAGAGACCCAGTACTTC. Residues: CASSASRTDLQETQYF. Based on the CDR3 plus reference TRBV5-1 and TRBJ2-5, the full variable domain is KAGVTQTPRYLIKTRGQQVTLSCSPISGHRSVSWYQQTPGQGLQFLFEYFSETQRNKGNFPGRFSGRQFSNSRSEMNVSTLELGDSALYLCASSASRTDLQETQYFGPGTRLLVL.

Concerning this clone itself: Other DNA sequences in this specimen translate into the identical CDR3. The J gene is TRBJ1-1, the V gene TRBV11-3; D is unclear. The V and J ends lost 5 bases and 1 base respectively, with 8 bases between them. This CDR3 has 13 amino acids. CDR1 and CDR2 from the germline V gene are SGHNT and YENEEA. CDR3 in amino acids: CASSLGGNTEAFF. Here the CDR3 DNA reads TGTGCCAGCAGCCTGGGTGGGAACACTGAAGCTTTCTTT.

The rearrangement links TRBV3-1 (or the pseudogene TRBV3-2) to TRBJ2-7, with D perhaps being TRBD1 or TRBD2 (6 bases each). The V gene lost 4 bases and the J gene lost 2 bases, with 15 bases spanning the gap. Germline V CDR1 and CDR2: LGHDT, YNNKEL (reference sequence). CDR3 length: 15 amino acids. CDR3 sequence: CASSLGGTHTYEQYF. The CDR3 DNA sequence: TGTGCCAGCAGCCTCGGGGGCACCCATACCTACGAGCAGTACTTC.

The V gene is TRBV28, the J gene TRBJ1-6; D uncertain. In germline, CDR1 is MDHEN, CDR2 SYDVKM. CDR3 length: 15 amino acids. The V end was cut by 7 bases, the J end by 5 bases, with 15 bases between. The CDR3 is CASTSRVMDNSPLHF. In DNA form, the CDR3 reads TGTGCCAGCACCTCTAGGGTTATGGATAATTCACCCCTCCACTTT.

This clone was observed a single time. The CDR3 sequence is CASSLGGGYPEAFF. The CDR3 DNA reads as TGTGCCAGCAGCCTCGGTGGCGGCTACCCCGAAGCTTTCTTT. This chain connects TRBV14 to TRBJ1-1; D call uncertain. The CDR3 has 14 amino acids. In germline, CDR1 is SGHDN, CDR2 FVKESK. V lost 4 bases to trimming and J lost 8 bases, with 17 bases between them.

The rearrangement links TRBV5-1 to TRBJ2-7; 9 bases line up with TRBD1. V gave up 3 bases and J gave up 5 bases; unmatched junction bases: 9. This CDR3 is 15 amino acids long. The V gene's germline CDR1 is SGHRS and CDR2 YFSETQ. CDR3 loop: CASSSAGTGLHEQYF. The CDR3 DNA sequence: TGCGCCAGCAGCTCCGCCGGGACAGGGCTCCACGAGCAGTACTTC. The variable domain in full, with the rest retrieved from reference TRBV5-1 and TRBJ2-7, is KAGVTQTPRYLIKTRGQQVTLSCSPISGHRSVSWYQQTPGQGLQFLFEYFSETQRNKGNFPGRFSGRQFSNSRSEMNVSTLELGDSALYLCASSSAGTGLHEQYFGPGTRLTVT.

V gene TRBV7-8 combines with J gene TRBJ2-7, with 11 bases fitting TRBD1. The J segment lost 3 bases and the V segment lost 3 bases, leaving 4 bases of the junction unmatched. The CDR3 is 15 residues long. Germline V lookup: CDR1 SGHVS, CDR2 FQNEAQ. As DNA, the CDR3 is TGTGCCAGCAGCTTCGATGGGACAGGGGGCTACGAGCAGTACTTC. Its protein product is CASSFDGTGGYEQYF.

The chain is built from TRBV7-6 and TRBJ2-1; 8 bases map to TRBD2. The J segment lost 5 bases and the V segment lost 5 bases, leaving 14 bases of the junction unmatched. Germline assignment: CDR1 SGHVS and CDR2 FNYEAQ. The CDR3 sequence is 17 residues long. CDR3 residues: CASSLRPAGGANNEQFF. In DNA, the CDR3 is TGTGCCAGCAGCCTTAGACCGGCCGGGGGGGCTAACAATGAGCAGTTCTTC. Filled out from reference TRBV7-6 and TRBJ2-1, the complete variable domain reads GAGVSQSPRYKVTKRGQDVALRCDPISGHVSLYWYRQALGQGPEFLTYFNYEAQQDKSGLPNDRFSAERPEGSISTLTIQRTEQRDSAMYRCASSLRPAGGANNEQFFGPGTRLTVL.

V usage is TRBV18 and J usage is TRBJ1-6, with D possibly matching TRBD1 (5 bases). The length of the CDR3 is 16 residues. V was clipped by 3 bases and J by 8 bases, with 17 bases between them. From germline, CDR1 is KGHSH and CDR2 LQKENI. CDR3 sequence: CASSPWGQVIDSPLHF. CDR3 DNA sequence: TGTGCCAGCTCACCTTGGGGCCAGGTAATAGATTCACCCCTCCACTTT.

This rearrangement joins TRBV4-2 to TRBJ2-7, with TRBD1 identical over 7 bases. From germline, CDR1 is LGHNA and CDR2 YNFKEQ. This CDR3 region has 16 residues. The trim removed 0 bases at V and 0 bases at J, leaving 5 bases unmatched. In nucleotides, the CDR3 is TGTGCCAGCAGCCAAGATATGGACAGGTTCTCCTACGAGCAGTACTTC. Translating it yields CASSQDMDRFSYEQYF.

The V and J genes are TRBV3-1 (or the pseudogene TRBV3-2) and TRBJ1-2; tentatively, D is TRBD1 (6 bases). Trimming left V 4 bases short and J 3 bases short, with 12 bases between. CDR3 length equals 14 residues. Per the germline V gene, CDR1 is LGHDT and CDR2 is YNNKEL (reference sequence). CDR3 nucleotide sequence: TGTGCCAGCAGCCCCCCAGGGGAGCACTATGGCTACACCTTC. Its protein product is CASSPPGEHYGYTF.

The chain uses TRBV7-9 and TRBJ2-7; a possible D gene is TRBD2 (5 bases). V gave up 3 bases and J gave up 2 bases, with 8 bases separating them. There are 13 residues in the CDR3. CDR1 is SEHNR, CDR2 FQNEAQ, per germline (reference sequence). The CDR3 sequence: CASSFGGTYEQYF. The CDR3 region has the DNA TGTGCCAGCAGCTTTGGAGGAACCTACGAGCAGTACTTC.